This is a list of T cell receptor beta chains from one sample in a study of a mutant IDH1 vaccine in newly diagnosed glioma. Profiled with immunoSEQ multiplex PCR; TCRdb holds only in-frame clones, not every one. The data show fewer than 70,000 clones, around 87% seen once. These receptors have no identified antigens. The source material was PBMCs, sampled from a glioma patient whose treatment included an IDH1 peptide vaccine. The origin of the receptors is a young man with glioma. CDR3s include the opening cysteine and the closing phenylalanine or tryptophan. D genes are given only for firm matches. Part of the rows lack a size; the others show once, few, many or a class for expanded clones.

abundance	d_gene	v_gene	j_gene	CDR3aa	CDR3nt
-	TRBD1	TRBV30	TRBJ1-3	CAWRGGPGTASGNTIYF	TGTGCCTGGCGTGGAGGTCCCGGGACAGCCTCTGGAAACACCATATATTTT
-	-	TRBV29-1	TRBJ2-7	CSAQGRGPAYEQYF	TGCAGCGCCCAGGGCAGGGGACCGGCATACGAGCAGTACTTC
-	TRBD1	TRBV5-4	TRBJ2-3	CASSISGQGAGTQYF	TGTGCCAGCAGCATAAGCGGACAGGGGGCTGGGACGCAGTATTTT
few	-	TRBV7-9	TRBJ2-7	CASSLSFIQGAAGEQYF	TGTGCCAGCAGCCTCTCTTTCATACAGGGCGCGGCGGGCGAGCAGTACTTC
-	TRBD2	TRBV5-1	TRBJ2-5	CASTLAGAQETQYF	TGCGCCAGCACCCTAGCGGGGGCACAAGAGACCCAGTACTTC
-	-	TRBV2	TRBJ2-3	CASSEKRQKGNTQYF	TGTGCCAGCAGTGAAAAGCGTCAGAAAGGAAATACGCAGTATTTT
-	-	TRBV25-1	TRBJ1-5	CASSEFGNQPQHF	TGTGCCAGCAGTGAATTTGGTAACCAGCCCCAGCATTTT
-	TRBD2	TRBV9	TRBJ2-6	CASSALQENPGLAVSGANVLTF	TGTGCCAGCAGCGCACTCCAAGAGAACCCGGGACTAGCGGTCTCTGGGGCCAACGTCCTGACTTTC
once	-	TRBV6-4	TRBJ2-1	CASSDSTSTEQFF	TGTGCCAGCAGTGACAGCACTAGTACTGAGCAGTTCTTC
-	-	TRBV15	TRBJ1-1	CATSRVRGTPNTEAFF	TGTGCCACCAGCAGAGTACGGGGGACGCCGAACACTGAAGCTTTCTTT
-	-	TRBV28	TRBJ1-4	CASSFQKAAHNEKLFF	TGTGCCAGCAGTTTCCAGAAGGCGGCCCATAATGAAAAACTGTTTTTT
once	-	TRBV9	TRBJ2-1	CASSVVSGMGYNEQFF	TGTGCCAGCAGCGTAGTTAGTGGGATGGGGTACAATGAGCAGTTCTTC
-	-	TRBV2	TRBJ1-4	CATSPKAMTAGEKLFF	TGTGCCACCTCACCCAAGGCCATGACAGCAGGTGAAAAACTGTTTTTT
-	-	TRBV19	TRBJ2-7	CASSVSGPRSEQYF	TGTGCCAGTAGTGTATCGGGCCCGAGAAGTGAGCAGTACTTC
-	-	TRBV19	TRBJ1-1	CASWRFPNTEAFF	TGTGCGAGTTGGAGGTTCCCGAACACTGAAGCTTTCTTT